The 27 T cell receptor beta chains reported below all come from one sample, sequenced in a study of PD-1 blockade in classical Hodgkin lymphoma. Method: immunoSEQ multiplex PCR; TCRdb's copy keeps in-frame clones and lacks some. The sample holds over 60,000 clones, 85% to 95% seen once. As to time point: newly diagnosed, previously untreated cHL patient sample. Source material: peripheral blood mononuclear cells (PBMCs). These receptors all stem from a human donor with classical Hodgkin lymphoma.

The genes are TRBV27 and TRBJ1-6; the D gene is possibly TRBD1 (5 bases). The V gene lost 5 bases and the J gene lost 5 bases, with 7 bases spanning the gap. Germline CDR1 MNHEY, CDR2 SMNVEV (reference sequence). The CDR3 spans 13 residues. The DNA for the CDR3 is TGTGCCAGCAGTAAAGGGGATAATTCACCCCTCCACTTT. This codes for CASSKGDNSPLHF.

Here the CDR3 reads CASSSGALAGSGANVLTF. CDR3 DNA sequence: TGTGCCAGCAGTTCAGGGGCCTTGGCAGGCTCTGGGGCCAACGTCCTGACTTTC. This sequence joins TRBV28 and TRBJ2-6, with D possibly TRBD1 on 6 matching bases. CDR3 length: 18 residues. CDR1 and CDR2 from the germline V gene are MDHEN and SYDVKM. The V and J ends lost 4 bases and 0 bases respectively, with 16 bases between them.

The rearrangement uses TRBV4-3 and TRBJ2-1; TRBD2 matches at 10 bases. V gave up 4 bases and J gave up 2 bases; unmatched junction bases: 5. The CDR3 sequence is 16 residues long. Germline CDR1 is LGHNA and CDR2 is YSLEER. CDR3 DNA sequence: TGCGCCAGCAGCCCGGACGGACTAGCGGCCTACAATGAGCAGTTCTTC. Translating gives CASSPDGLAAYNEQFF.

This chain joins TRBV5-1 and TRBJ1-2; 9 nucleotides match TRBD1. J was trimmed by 3 bases and V by 5 bases; bases with no gene match: 11. The CDR3 covers 16 residues. Germline V gene lookup returns CDR1 SGHRS and CDR2 YFSETQ. This chain's CDR3 is CASRGAQGAEDYGYTF. In nucleotides, the CDR3 is TGCGCCAGCAGAGGAGCACAGGGGGCAGAGGACTATGGCTACACCTTC.

The V and J genes are TRBV12-5 and TRBJ2-1; D is unresolved. The germline V and J ends were trimmed by 0 bases and 9 bases, with 12 bases remaining between them. The CDR3 contains 14 residues. Germline CDR1 reads LGHNT; CDR2 reads FRNRAP. Here the CDR3 DNA reads TGTGCTAGTGGTTTGGTGAGCCAGTCTGGTGAGCAGTTCTTC. This encodes CASGLVSQSGEQFF.

This sequence joins TRBV7-2 and TRBJ2-1; TRBD1 matches 7 bases. The CDR3 sequence is 12 residues long. Trimming took 3 bases from V and 15 from J; bases not matched to a gene: 8. CDR1 and CDR2 from the germline V gene are SGHTA and FQGNSA. CDR3: CASSLTGQSTFF. The CDR3 region has the DNA TGTGCCAGCAGCTTGACAGGGCAAAGCACGTTCTTC.

The chain couples TRBV6-6 to TRBJ1-1, with unresolved D. Germline V CDR1 and CDR2: MNHNY, SVGAGI (reference sequence). The length of the CDR3 is 12 residues. Trimming removed 7 bases from V and 0 bases from J, with 6 bases in between. CDR3 in amino acids: CASTKMNTEAFF. The CDR3 nucleotides read TGTGCCAGCACCAAGATGAACACTGAAGCTTTCTTT.

This chain uses TRBV5-6 with TRBJ2-7; possible D gene TRBD2, 5 bases. The germline V gene encodes CDR1 SGHDT and CDR2 YYEEEE. Trimming shortened V by 2 bases and J by 2 bases, and 20 bases separated the two germline ends. CDR3 length: 17 residues. The CDR3: CASSFFRRGFFPYEQYF. In DNA, the CDR3 is TGTGCCAGCAGCTTTTTTCGGCGAGGGTTTTTTCCCTACGAGCAGTACTTC.

This chain joins TRBV6-1 and TRBJ1-2, with 7 bases that match TRBD1. Per germline, CDR1 MNHNS and CDR2 SASEGT. V dropped 5 bases and J dropped 4; count of bases not matched to a gene: 10. The CDR3 spans 15 residues. The CDR3 DNA sequence: TGTGCCAGCAGTAACAGACAGGGATCGGCCTATGGCTACACCTTC. This translates into CASSNRQGSAYGYTF.

The rearrangement joins TRBV29-1 to TRBJ2-7; 9 bases line up with TRBD2. This CDR3 has 13 amino acids. Trimming took 6 bases from V and 7 from J; bases not matched to a gene: 10. Germline V gene sequence: CDR1 SQVTM, CDR2 ANQGSEA. This chain's CDR3 is CSVQPREGLEQYF. In DNA, the CDR3 is TGCAGCGTGCAACCGCGGGAGGGCCTTGAGCAGTACTTC.

This clone was found once. The V gene is TRBV6-1, the J gene TRBJ2-2; 7 nucleotides agree with TRBD2. Unmatched junction bases numbered 3, after V lost 8 bases and J lost 0 bases. The CDR3 has 14 residues. Per the germline V gene, CDR1 is MNHNS and CDR2 is SASEGT. CDR3 nucleotides: TGTGCCAGCCGGGGGAGGGCGAACACCGGGGAGCTGTTTTTT. It specifies CASRGRANTGELFF.

The V gene is TRBV30, the J gene TRBJ2-7; 10 nucleotides align to TRBD2. Per germline, CDR1 GTSNPN and CDR2 SVGIG (reference sequence). V shed 5 bases and J 6 bases; nucleotides not matched to a gene: 10. CDR3 length: 14 residues. The CDR3 loop reads CAWDDLSGRGEQYF. The DNA of the CDR3 is TGTGCCTGGGACGATCTGAGCGGGAGGGGCGAGCAGTACTTC.

This chain links TRBV6-1 with TRBJ2-1, with 10 bases fitting TRBD2. The CDR3 sequence is 14 residues long. V lost 5 bases, J lost 8 bases, and 6 bases stayed unmatched. Germline lookup yields CDR1 MNHNS and CDR2 SASEGT. The CDR3, as DNA: TGTGCCAGCAGTATAGCGGGGGGCATCGATGAGCAGTTCTTC. This translates into CASSIAGGIDEQFF.

The chain employs TRBV19 and TRBJ1-5, with D unclear. Germline CDR1 and CDR2: LNHDA and SQIVND (reference sequence). CDR3 length: 17 residues. With 6 bases removed from V and 2 bases from J, the gap between germline ends came to 20 bases. The DNA for the CDR3 is TGTGCCAGTAGGATGCCCGGTTCAGCGAGGGGCAATCAGCCCCAGCATTTT. Protein: CASRMPGSARGNQPQHF.

The rearrangement joins TRBV18 to TRBJ2-5; D is uncertain. Germline-derived CDR1 and CDR2 are KGHSH and LQKENI. This CDR3 spans 14 amino acids. The V end was cut by 3 bases, the J end by 4 bases, with 12 bases between. CDR3: CASSPAGNGETQYF. CDR3 DNA: TGTGCCAGCTCACCGGCCGGAAACGGAGAGACCCAGTACTTC.

This chain connects TRBV2 to TRBJ1-5, with D hard to call. The germline V gene encodes CDR1 SNHLY and CDR2 FYNNEI. Trimming cost V 3 bases and J 6 bases, with 6 bases left between them. The CDR3 contains 12 residues. The CDR3 DNA follows: TGTGCCAGCAGTGAGTTGAGTCAGCCCCAGCATTTT. Translation: CASSELSQPQHF.

The CDR3 is CASSFTPGTEQFF. Written as DNA, the CDR3 is TGTGCCAGCAGCTTCACCCCCGGGACCGAGCAGTTCTTC. The rearrangement uses TRBV9 and TRBJ2-1; D possibly matches TRBD1 or TRBD2 (5 bases each). The CDR3 consists of 13 residues. Deletions cut 4 bases from V and 10 bases from J, with 15 bases between. Germline CDR1 SGDLS, CDR2 YYNGEE.

The V call is TRBV4-1, the J call TRBJ2-3; 11 bases align to TRBD2. CDR1 is MGHRA and CDR2 is YSYEKL in the germline V gene. This CDR3 comprises 15 residues. Losses at the gene ends were 3 bases for V and 6 bases for J; bases not matched to a gene: 5. CDR3 nucleotide sequence: TGCGCCAGCAGCCAGCTTAGCGGGGGGGCCGATACGCAGTATTTT. Its protein product is CASSQLSGGADTQYF.

This clone was detected a few times. The V and J genes are TRBV29-1 and TRBJ2-3, with D possibly TRBD1 on 6 matching bases. Trimming took off 4 bases at V and 6 bases at J, with 14 bases between the two ends. The length of the CDR3 is 13 residues. Germline lookup yields CDR1 SQVTM and CDR2 ANQGSEA. As DNA, the CDR3 is TGCAGCGTTGCTGGCAGGGGAATGGATACGCAGTATTTT. Amino acids: CSVAGRGMDTQYF.

The rearrangement links TRBV27 to TRBJ2-7, with D tentatively TRBD1 or TRBD2 (5 bases each). V lost 6 bases, J lost 3 bases, and 15 bases lay in between. There are 14 residues in the CDR3. Germline CDR1 MNHEY, CDR2 SMNVEV (reference sequence). CDR3 DNA: TGTGCCAGCAGGCAGGGACCTACTTTCTACGAGCAGTACTTC. It translates to CASRQGPTFYEQYF.

The chain employs TRBV28 and TRBJ2-2; TRBD1 aligns across 11 bases. After removal of 3 bases from V and 6 bases from J, the junction contained 3 bases not matched to a gene. Germline CDR1 reads MDHEN; CDR2 reads SYDVKM. This CDR3 has 15 residues. CDR3 in amino acids: CASSFPGQGAGELFF. The CDR3 DNA reads as TGTGCCAGCAGTTTTCCGGGACAGGGGGCCGGGGAGCTGTTTTTT.

V usage is TRBV19 and J usage is TRBJ2-3; TRBD1 matches at 7 bases. Germline trimming cut 7 bases from V and 5 bases from J; bases unmatched to any gene: 15. CDR3 length equals 16 residues. Germline V CDR1 and CDR2: LNHDA, SQIVND (reference sequence). The CDR3: CASTQPGTEPQDTQYF. In nucleotides, the CDR3 is TGTGCCAGTACCCAACCAGGGACAGAGCCTCAAGATACGCAGTATTTT.

This clone was seen more than once but under ten times. The genes are TRBV29-1 and TRBJ1-5, with 11 bases lining up with TRBD1. The ends lost 4 bases at V and 6 bases at J; junction bases unmatched: 2. Germline CDR1 SQVTM, CDR2 ANQGSEA. This CDR3 spans 13 amino acids. The CDR3 spells CSVGTGGGQPQHF. The CDR3 coding sequence is TGCAGCGTTGGGACAGGGGGCGGTCAGCCCCAGCATTTT.

The chain joins TRBV7-2 to TRBJ1-1, with no clear D. The germline V and J ends were trimmed by 4 bases and 2 bases, with 11 bases remaining between them. Germline V gene sequence: CDR1 SGHTA, CDR2 FQGNSA. This CDR3 region has 14 residues. The chain's CDR3 is CASSYTPVNTEAFF. CDR3 sequence (DNA): TGTGCCAGCAGCTATACCCCTGTCAACACTGAAGCTTTCTTT.

The V and J genes are TRBV2 and TRBJ2-5; D is uncertain. The CDR3 spans 11 residues. V gave up 7 bases and J gave up 2 bases, with 5 bases separating them. Germline V gene lookup returns CDR1 SNHLY and CDR2 FYNNEI. The CDR3 sequence: CASTIQETQYF. CDR3 DNA: TGTGCCAGCACCATTCAAGAGACCCAGTACTTC.

The chain carries TRBV4-1 and TRBJ1-6, with D possibly being TRBD1 (6 bases). This CDR3 has 18 amino acids. Looked up from germline, CDR1 is MGHRA and CDR2 is YSYEKL. V lost 0 bases and J 4 bases, leaving 16 bases between the germline ends. Written as DNA, the CDR3 is TGCGCCAGCAGCCAAGATGATTTTCGGACAGCATATAATTCACCCCTCCACTTT. It specifies CASSQDDFRTAYNSPLHF.

This clone was seen more than once but under ten times. The V gene is TRBV5-1, the J gene TRBJ1-1; tentative D call: TRBD1 (6 bases). CDR1 and CDR2 (germline): SGHRS, YFSETQ. The CDR3 has 14 residues. CDR3 nucleotides: TGCGGCACCGCTTCCCACCGGGGGCACACTGAAGCTTTCTTT. Protein sequence: CGTASHRGHTEAFF.